The 12 T cell receptor beta chains below were found in one sample sequenced in a study of shared clonotypes between healthy human individuals. Generated by immunoSEQ multiplex PCR, the TCRdb table keeps only in-frame clones and is missing some. The sample includes around 2.1 million clones, about 92% of them seen just once. Positive CCR7 selection of CD45RO-negative cells yielded the naive CD8 cells, and terminally differentiated effector memory CD45RA+ cells were excluded. Sequenced: naive CD8+ T cells from PBMCs. Receptors were obtained from a man aged 18-30 years in good health. Some clones in this sample may be carry-over from other donors' samples.

V is TRBV7-9 and J is TRBJ2-1; 7 bases are a match to TRBD2. V lost 3 bases and J lost 15; bases outside the gene matches: 5. CDR3 length: 11 amino acids. Per the germline V gene, CDR1 is SEHNR and CDR2 is FQNEAQ (reference sequence). CDR3 nucleotide sequence: TGTGCCAGCAGCTTCCCGGGGGGTCCGTTCTTC. It encodes CASSFPGGPFF.

Points on this clone: This CDR3 is also generated by other DNA sequences in the sample. The V call is TRBV29-1, the J call TRBJ2-7; TRBD1 matches at 7 bases. The CDR3 runs 12 residues. V dropped 6 bases and J dropped 4; count of bases not matched to a gene: 6. Germline V gene lookup returns CDR1 SQVTM and CDR2 ANQGSEA. CDR3 in DNA: TGCAGCGTAGAGACAGGGTTATACGAGCAGTACTTC. Its translation: CSVETGLYEQYF.

In regard to this clone: This sample includes further DNA sequences coding for the same CDR3. This chain links TRBV9 with TRBJ2-2; D is unresolved. This CDR3 region has 11 residues. Germline CDR1 is SGDLS and CDR2 is YYNGEE. The germline V and J ends were trimmed by 3 bases and 8 bases, with 5 bases remaining between them. The chain's CDR3 is CASSGAGELFF. The CDR3 bases are TGTGCCAGCAGCGGCGCGGGGGAGCTGTTTTTT. Full variable domain (missing parts from reference TRBV9 and TRBJ2-2): DSGVTQTPKHLITATGQRVTLRCSPRSGDLSVYWYQQSLDQGLQFLIQYYNGEERAKGNILERFSAQQFPDLHSELNLSSLELGDSALYFCASSGAGELFFGEGSRLTVL.

The DNA of the CDR3 is TGTGCCACCAGTCCGGGGGGGGCTAGCGGGCCTTATTACAATGAGCAGTTCTTC. This gives the protein CATSPGGASGPYYNEQFF. The rearrangement joins TRBV15 to TRBJ2-1; 8 nucleotides align to TRBD2. CDR3 length equals 18 residues. The ends lost 6 bases at V and 4 bases at J; junction bases unmatched: 17. The germline CDR1 and CDR2 sequences are LNHNV and YYDKDF (reference sequence).

V gene TRBV7-6 combines with J gene TRBJ2-2, with D possibly matching TRBD1 (5 bases). Between the trimmed V and J ends, which lost 8 bases and 2 bases, there was a span of 12 bases. CDR3 length: 14 residues. Per the germline V gene, CDR1 is SGHVS and CDR2 is FNYEAQ. The CDR3 DNA reads as TGTGCCAGCGGGGCAGCCATAAACACCGGGGAGCTGTTTTTT. Translated, it gives CASGAAINTGELFF.

This clone was detected only once. The chain has TRBV4-1 and TRBJ2-2; 8 positions match TRBD2. The length of the CDR3 is 18 residues. Germline loops: CDR1 MGHRA, CDR2 YSYEKL. Losses at the gene ends were 0 bases for V and 4 bases for J; bases not matched to a gene: 10. The CDR3 region has the DNA TGCGCCAGCAGCCAAGATTTAAAGACTAGCGTAACCACCGGGGAGCTGTTTTTT. It specifies CASSQDLKTSVTTGELFF.

The chain combines TRBV28 with TRBJ1-1; the D is unclear. The germline gives CDR1 MDHEN, CDR2 SYDVKM. The CDR3 is 17 amino acids. V was pared by 5 bases and J by 0 bases, with 19 bases between. The CDR3 nucleotides read TGTGCCAGCAGTACTCGCGGTCAGTTTACAATGAACACTGAAGCTTTCTTT. Translation gives CASSTRGQFTMNTEAFF. The complete variable domain, with remaining parts taken from reference TRBV28 and TRBJ1-1, reads DVKVTQSSRYLVKRTGEKVFLECVQDMDHENMFWYRQDPGLGLRLIYFSYDVKMKEKGDIPEGYSVSREKKERFSLILESASTNQTSMYLCASSTRGQFTMNTEAFFGQGTRLTVV.

The chain is built from TRBV28 and TRBJ1-2; no firm D call. The CDR3 contains 13 residues. CDR1 is MDHEN, CDR2 SYDVKM, per germline. V dropped 4 bases and J dropped 7 bases, with 13 bases sitting between them. CDR3 loop: CASSSIGIAGYTF. The CDR3 DNA is TGTGCCAGCAGTTCCATCGGGATTGCTGGCTACACCTTC.

The chain couples TRBV7-9 to TRBJ2-2; tentatively, D is TRBD1 (6 bases). Germline V gives CDR1 SEHNR, CDR2 FQNEAQ (reference sequence). Deletions cut 4 bases from V and 5 bases from J, with 8 bases between. This CDR3 has 13 residues. CDR3 in amino acids: CASSWGLTGELFF. CDR3 coding DNA: TGTGCCAGCAGCTGGGGGCTGACCGGGGAGCTGTTTTTT.

The V gene is TRBV18, the J gene TRBJ1-1; D not certain. CDR1 KGHSH and CDR2 LQKENI come from the germline V gene. CDR3 size: 13 residues. V was trimmed by 4 bases and J by 0 bases, leaving 6 bases between them. In DNA form, the CDR3 reads TGTGCCAGCTCACAGCCTATGAACACTGAAGCTTTCTTT. Residues: CASSQPMNTEAFF.

V and J are TRBV15 and TRBJ2-7; D is perhaps TRBD2 (6 bases). Germline V gene sequence: CDR1 LNHNV, CDR2 YYDKDF (reference sequence). Trimming took 1 base from V and 2 from J, leaving 9 bases between them. The CDR3 consists of 14 residues. CDR3 in amino acids: CATSRAGVPYEQYF. CDR3 nucleotides: TGTGCCACCAGCAGAGCGGGAGTCCCCTACGAGCAGTACTTC.

This chain uses TRBV6-5 with TRBJ1-2; D remains unclear. Trimming took 0 bases from V and 4 from J, leaving 12 bases between them. Per the germline V gene, CDR1 is MNHEY and CDR2 is SVGAGI. The CDR3 extends over 15 amino acids. In nucleotides, the CDR3 is TGTGCCAGCAGTTACTCCCGGACCGCCGCCTATGGCTACACCTTC. This gives the protein CASSYSRTAAYGYTF.